The clone carrying this T cell receptor beta chain was observed a few times. Its matching antigen is unknown. Documented time point: blood at routine non-recurrence follow-up after resection. From tumor, nontumor lung or frozen PBMC, whole RNA was taken unsorted for sequencing. The sample belongs to a study of spatial heterogeneity in lung cancer. Study-level background: Taken at a median of approximately two years after resection, follow-up PBMC samples underwent sequencing when available. There were, on average, more than 9.5 raw-read appearances for each unique TCR and UMI combination.

TCRdb used MiXCR to reprocess the 5' RACE reads, holding one entry per CDR3 protein. The profile shows about 45,000 distinct CDR3 sequences, approximately 22% of them singletons. Overall study results and limits: At tumor resection, ubiquitous expanded TCRs were detected in blood more often than later.

CDR3 length: 10 amino acids. CDR1 SQVTM and CDR2 ANQGSEA come from the germline V gene. The sequencing used PBMCs, collected at follow-up. The sequence was collected from a female donor with early-stage non-small cell lung cancer. The chain employs TRBV29-1 and TRBJ2-7; maybe TRBD1 (6 bases). The CDR3 DNA is TGCAGGATGATAGGGGGAGAGCAGTACGTC. Amino acids: CRMIGGEQYV.